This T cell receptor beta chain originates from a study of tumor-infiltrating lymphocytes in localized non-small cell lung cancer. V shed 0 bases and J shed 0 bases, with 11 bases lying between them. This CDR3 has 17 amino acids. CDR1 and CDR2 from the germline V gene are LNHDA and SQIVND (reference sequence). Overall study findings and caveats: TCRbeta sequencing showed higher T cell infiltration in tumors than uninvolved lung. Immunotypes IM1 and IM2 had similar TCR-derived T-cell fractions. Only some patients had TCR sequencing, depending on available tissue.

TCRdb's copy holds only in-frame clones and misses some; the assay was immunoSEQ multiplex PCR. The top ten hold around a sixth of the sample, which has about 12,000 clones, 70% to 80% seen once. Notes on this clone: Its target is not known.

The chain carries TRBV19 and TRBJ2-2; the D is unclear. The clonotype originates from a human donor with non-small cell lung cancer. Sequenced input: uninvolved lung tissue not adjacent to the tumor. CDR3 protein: CASSIDPRYANTGELFF. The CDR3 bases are TGTGCCAGTAGTATAGATCCTCGGTACGCGAACACCGGGGAGCTGTTTTTT.